Listed below are T cell receptor beta chains from one sample, sequenced in a study of molecular identifiers for immune sequencing clone quantification. One entry per CDR3 protein results from TCRdb running MiXCR on the PCR reads. The sample includes over 600,000 distinct CDR3 sequences, about 20% of them seen just once. Material for sequencing was naive CD8+ T cells from blood, with Jurkat cell RNA spiked in. These receptors were obtained from a human donor in good health. Some libraries in this study had Jurkat cell RNA spiked in. Both conserved end residues are part of each CDR3. A D gene is named only where the DNA matches it firmly. Clone size is not always given. Where it is, it says once, few, many or a class for expanded clones.

many TRBJ1-5 . TRBV6-5 TGTGCCATCCACCGGTCAGCTCAGCCCCAGCATTTT CAIHRSAQPQHF
. TRBJ1-4 TRBD1 TRBV5-4 TGTGCCAGCAGCTTGTCTGGGACAGGGTATGAAAAACTGTTTTTT CASSLSGTGYEKLFF
few TRBJ2-3 . TRBV6-2/TRBV6-3 TGTGCCAGCAGTCAATATGAAGATACGCAGTATTTT CASSQYEDTQYF
many TRBJ1-1 TRBD1 TRBV5-1 TGCGCCAGCAGCCAAGGACAGGGTATCACTGAAGCTTTCTTT CASSQGQGITEAFF
many TRBJ1-5 . TRBV2 TGTGCCAGCAGTGTGTCGCAGGGAGGTCAGCCCCAGCATTTT CASSVSQGGQPQHF
. TRBJ2-7 TRBD2 TRBV11-2 TGTGCCAGCAGCTTCGGAGCGGGGACCTACGAGCAGTACTTC CASSFGAGTYEQYF
many TRBJ2-7 . TRBV7-2 TGTGCCAGCAGCACCGACAGCTACACTCTCTCCTACGAGCAGTACTTC CASSTDSYTLSYEQYF
many TRBJ2-7 TRBD2 TRBV12-3/TRBV12-4 TGTGCCAGCAGTACGGGACTAGCGGATCCCTACGAGCAGTACTTC CASSTGLADPYEQYF
many TRBJ1-1 TRBD1 TRBV2 TGTGCCAGCAGTGAAGCGCTTTCGGACAGGTCGAACACTGAAGCTTTCTTT CASSEALSDRSNTEAFF
. TRBJ2-2 TRBD1 TRBV19 TGTGCCAGTAGGGTTGGGGACAGGGGGCGCGGCGGGGAGCTGTTTTTT CASRVGDRGRGGELFF
few TRBJ1-2 TRBD1 TRBV12-3/TRBV12-4 TGTGCCAGCAGTTTGTCAAATAGTGGACAGGGGGCGCGGTATGGCTACACCTTC CASSLSNSGQGARYGYTF
. TRBJ2-1 . TRBV6-2/TRBV6-3 TGTGCCAGCAGTTACTCTTCTGACCCCGGGGAGCAGTTCTTC CASSYSSDPGEQFF
. TRBJ2-7 . TRBV27 TGTGCCAGCAGCGGAAAAGGAGGGGTTATCCCCTACGAGCAGTACTTC CASSGKGGVIPYEQYF
many TRBJ2-5 TRBD2 TRBV29-1 TGCAGCGCTCCGGGACTAGCCTCAGAGACCCAGTACTTC CSAPGLASETQYF
many TRBJ2-5 TRBD2 TRBV7-2 TGTGCCAGCAGCTTAGTATCGGGGGGGGCTGAGACCCAGTACTTC CASSLVSGGAETQYF
many TRBJ2-5 . TRBV27 TGTGCCAGCAGTTACACCTCAGGGATGGAGACCCAGTACTTC CASSYTSGMETQYF
. TRBJ2-1 TRBD2 TRBV20-1 TGCAGTGTAAGGGCGGACAGCTTAGCGGGAGATCTAAGGGGGAAGTTCTTC CSVRADSLAGDLRGKFF
many TRBJ2-7 . TRBV30 TGTGCCTGGAGTGAGGGCCTGCACTACGAGCAGTACTTC CAWSEGLHYEQYF
. TRBJ2-7 TRBD1 TRBV19 TGTGCCAGTAGTGCGGCGGGGGACAGGGCCTACGAGCAGTACTTC CASSAAGDRAYEQYF
few TRBJ2-1 TRBD2 TRBV5-1 TGCGCCAGCAGCCTACTCAGCGGGGCTGGCTACAATGAGCAGTTCTTC CASSLLSGAGYNEQFF
many TRBJ2-5 . TRBV6-1 TGTGCCTGCGATGATGGGGATCAACCAACTCTTTACCAAGAGACCCAGTACTTC CACDDGDQPTLYQETQYF
many TRBJ2-7 . TRBV27 TGTGCCAGCAGCCCCTCCGCAGGCCGGGAGCAGTACTTC CASSPSAGREQYF
many TRBJ1-6 TRBD1 TRBV12-3/TRBV12-4 TGTGCCAGCAGTTCCTCCCACTTACTGACAGGGGACCTGCCCTATAATTCACCCCTCCACTTT CASSSSHLLTGDLPYNSPLHF
. TRBJ1-6 . TRBV30 TGTGCCTGGAGTCAGGGGTTTGATTCACCCCTCCACTTT CAWSQGFDSPLHF
many TRBJ1-1 . TRBV7-9 TGTGCCAGCAGCTTAGGTATGGGGGGCAACACTGAAGCTTTCTTT CASSLGMGGNTEAFF
. TRBJ2-3 TRBD1 TRBV6-2/TRBV6-3 TGTGCCAGCAGTGCGGGACAGGCTTGCACAGATACGCAGTATTTT CASSAGQACTDTQYF
many TRBJ1-6 TRBD1 TRBV20-1 TGCAGTGCTAGAGGAGTAAACAGGGGGGGAAGCTCCTATAATTCACCCCTCCACTTT CSARGVNRGGSSYNSPLHF
few TRBJ2-1 . TRBV4-3 TGCGCCAGCAGCCAAGACTCTTCAACCACCTACAATGAGCAGTTCTTC CASSQDSSTTYNEQFF
many TRBJ2-7 TRBD2 TRBV7-9 TGTGCCAGCACCAGGACTAGCGGGAGCGATGTCTCCTACGAGCAGTACTTC CASTRTSGSDVSYEQYF
few TRBJ2-5 . TRBV5-6 TGTGCCACAAGGGCGGGGATCGAAGAGACCCAGTACTTC CATRAGIEETQYF
many TRBJ2-1 TRBD1 TRBV4-3 TGCGCCAGCAGCCAGTCCGGGACAGGGCTCAATGAGCAGTTCTTC CASSQSGTGLNEQFF
. TRBJ2-5 . TRBV7-9 TGTGCCAGCAGCTTAGGCCTTGCGGGGACCCAGTACTTC CASSLGLAGTQYF
many TRBJ1-6 TRBD1 TRBV6-5 TGTGCCAGCAGCGGACAGGGAAGTTCACCCCTCCACTTT CASSGQGSSPLHF
many TRBJ2-1 TRBD2 TRBV5-1 TGCGCCAGCAGCTTTTCTAGCGGGCTGAATGAGCAGTTCTTC CASSFSSGLNEQFF
many TRBJ2-3 . TRBV4-3 TGCGCCAGCAGCCAAGTCCTCTGGGGCACAGATACGCAGTATTTT CASSQVLWGTDTQYF